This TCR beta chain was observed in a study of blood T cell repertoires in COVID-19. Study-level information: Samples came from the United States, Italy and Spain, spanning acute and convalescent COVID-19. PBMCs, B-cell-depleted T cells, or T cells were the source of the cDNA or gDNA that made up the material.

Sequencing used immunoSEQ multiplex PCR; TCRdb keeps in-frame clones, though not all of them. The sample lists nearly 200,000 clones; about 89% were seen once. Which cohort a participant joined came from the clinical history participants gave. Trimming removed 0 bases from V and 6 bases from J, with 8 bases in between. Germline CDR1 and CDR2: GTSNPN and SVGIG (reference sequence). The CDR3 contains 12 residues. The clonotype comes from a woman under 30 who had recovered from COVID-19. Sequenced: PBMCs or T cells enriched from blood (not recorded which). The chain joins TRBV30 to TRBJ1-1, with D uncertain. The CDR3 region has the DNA TGTGCCTGGAGTGTAGTTCGGGCTGAAGCTTTCTTT. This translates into CAWSVVRAEAFF.